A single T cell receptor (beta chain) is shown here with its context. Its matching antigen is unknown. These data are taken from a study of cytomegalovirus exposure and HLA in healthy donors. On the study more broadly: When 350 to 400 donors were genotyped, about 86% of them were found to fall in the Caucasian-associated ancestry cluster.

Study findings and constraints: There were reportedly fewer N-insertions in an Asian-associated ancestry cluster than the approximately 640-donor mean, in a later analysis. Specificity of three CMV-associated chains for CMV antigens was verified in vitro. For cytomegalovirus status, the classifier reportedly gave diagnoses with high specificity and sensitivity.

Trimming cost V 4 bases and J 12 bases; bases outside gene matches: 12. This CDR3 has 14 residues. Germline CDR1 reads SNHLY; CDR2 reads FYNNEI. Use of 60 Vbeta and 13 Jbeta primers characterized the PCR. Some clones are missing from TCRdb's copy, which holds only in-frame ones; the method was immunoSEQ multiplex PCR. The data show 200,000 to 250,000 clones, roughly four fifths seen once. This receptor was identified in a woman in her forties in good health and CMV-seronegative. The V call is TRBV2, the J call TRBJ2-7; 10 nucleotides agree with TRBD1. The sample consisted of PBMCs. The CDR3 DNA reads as TGTGCCAGCAGTGTGGTGGGACAGGGGCGTTTGCTGTACTTC. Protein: CASSVVGQGRLLYF.